This T cell receptor beta chain comes out of a study of blood T cell repertoires in COVID-19. Across the study: Spain, Italy and the United States supplied samples that represented acute and convalescent COVID-19. The cDNA or gDNA used as material had been derived from T cells, B-cell-depleted T cells, or PBMCs.

The germline CDR1 and CDR2 sequences are SGHRS and YFSETQ. This CDR3 is 12 amino acids long. V was shortened by 2 bases and J by 5 bases, with 7 bases between the two germline ends. Per the authors' pipeline: The assay estimated nucleated cells by amplifying reference gene primers. Some clones are missing from TCRdb's copy, which holds only in-frame ones; the method was immunoSEQ multiplex PCR. V and J calls and clone size follow that table, whereas D and trimming were derived from the DNA. The sample contains 310,000 or so clones, roughly 86% of which appear only once. The chain employs TRBV5-1 and TRBJ1-1; D is ambiguous. This receptor was taken from a woman in her 30s who had recovered from COVID-19. Sequencing input: peripheral blood. CDR3 amino acids: CASSFAGTEAFF. The CDR3 nucleotides read TGCGCCAGCAGCTTCGCCGGGACTGAAGCTTTCTTT.